The TCR beta chain under discussion was sequenced for a study of lymphopenia after photon versus proton radiotherapy. Study-wide points: Post-nadir diversity loss with photons came from oligoclonal expansion, particularly CD8+ Temra cells. Photon-treated patients lost naive T cells and TCR diversity; proton-treated stayed stable.

CDR3 size: 9 residues. The germline V gene has CDR1 MNHNS and CDR2 SASEGT. Only in-frame clones appear in the TCRdb table, and some are missing; sequencing was by immunoSEQ multiplex PCR. Of around 150,000 clones listed, approximately 86% are singletons. A remark on this clone: Its specificity is unknown. A read error may account for a junction end that differs from germline.

The chain employs TRBV6-1 and TRBJ1-2; no clear D gene. The starting material was peripheral blood, obtained from a patient treated with photon-based radiotherapy. The receptor was derived from a man between 50 and 59 years old with gastric cancer. In DNA form, the CDR3 reads TGTGCCAGCAGCTCGCCGAAGGCCTTC. Translation: CASSSPKAF.